This is a list of T cell receptor beta chains from one sample in a study of metastatic and nonmetastatic thyroid tumors. With MiXCR, TCRdb called clones anew from the PCR reads. The data contain 15,000 to 20,000 clones, 34% of them seen just once; the ten biggest clones take up 17%. The sequencing input was tumor tissue. The receptor source for this set is a female donor with papillary thyroid cancer or a benign thyroid nodule (not recorded which). Some clones in this sample may be carry-over from other donors' samples. Both conserved end residues are trimmed from each CDR3.

v_call cdr3_aa
TRBV20-1 SAEEQGGSNEKLF
TRBV6-2/TRBV6-3 ASSYEGSRTQY
TRBV4-1 ASSQVVAYSPLH
TRBV7-2 ASSLGGQETYEQY
TRBV27 ASYKTRAGGNTGELF
TRBV20-1 SATDFSAGNTIY
TRBV9 ASSVAVSYEQY
TRBV28 ASSFRNQPQH
TRBV4-1 ASSQPKLRTGDSYEQY
TRBV28 ASTPGLAGEGQY
TRBV11-2 ASSLSHYEQY
TRBV19 ASSSVGASPYNEQF
TRBV6-5 ASSSTGSGVNIQY
TRBV6-5 ASSYSPRTVNEKLF
TRBV6-1 ASSGDYLVSGNTIY
TRBV6-1 ASKRTDLNYGYT
TRBV20-1 SARELAVTYEQY
TRBV20-1 SAPTGTGALANYGYT
TRBV6-1 ASSEIAGGPVEQY
TRBV7-9 ASSFRGGETQY
TRBV6-1 ASSSLAGASYEQY
TRBV6-1 ASSPSYEQY
TRBV24-1 ATSDSGRGLREQY
TRBV19 ASRPGGTLYEQY
TRBV19 ASSIRSGDTEAF
TRBV5-1 ASQDTSGANVLT
TRBV27 ASRTGGLGYT
TRBV15 ATSRERPGTGPKDTQY
TRBV29-1 SAGPEVGEPYEQY
TRBV7-9 ASSIPGQNYEQY
TRBV3-1 ASSRGTGNEQY
TRBV27 ASRTDRVGTMNTEAF
TRBV11-2 ASSFSAGPSTDTQY
TRBV6-1 ASRAGGREQF
TRBV6-5 ASSYSFVRQY
TRBV3-1 ASRRRGGKQY
TRBV18 ASSPEGKTRYT
TRBV9 ASSSPAGGVGGELF
TRBV5-1 ASSPYKQETQY
TRBV24-1 ATSDRAANYGYT
TRBV5-5 ASSSGTNEETQY
TRBV28 ASSLVHSPLH
TRBV6-2/TRBV6-3 ASSYSTRGDYEQY
TRBV5-1 ASSAGTSGEILDPYNEQF
TRBV19 ASSIEGTGSNQPQH
TRBV19 ASSMAIIQPQH
TRBV30 AWSVQGQPQH
TRBV11-2 ASSLDSGTGFYEQY
TRBV19 ASSPQRWDNQPQH
TRBV3-1 ASSRTASYEQY
TRBV20-1 SARVLAEGYEQY
TRBV28 ASSHIAGGLVEQY
TRBV6-1 ASAGDSGNSPLH